This TCR beta chain stems from a study of cytomegalovirus exposure and HLA in healthy donors. Study context: Of the donors genotyped, a few hundred in all, 65% to 90% fell in the Caucasian-associated ancestry cluster.

Primers for the PCR totalled 60 Vbeta and 13 Jbeta. Using immunoSEQ multiplex PCR, the repertoire was profiled, and TCRdb retains in-frame clones only, with some absent. The sample shows 200,000 or so clones, roughly 76% of them seen only once. Points from the study as a whole: Cytomegalovirus association was listed for 164 TCR beta chains. Rare TCR sequences dominated, though some public TCRs recurred in many donors.

The V end was cut by 4 bases, the J end by 11 bases, with 17 bases between. This CDR3 has 13 amino acids. Germline-derived CDR1 and CDR2 are LNHDA and SQIVND (reference sequence). A note on this clone: Antigen unknown.

The sample taken for sequencing was PBMCs. This TCR was sampled from a woman aged 25 to 39 in good health and CMV-seropositive. The chain uses TRBV19 and TRBJ1-1; D is undetermined. The CDR3: CASSTPQRTGAFF. The DNA of the CDR3 is TGTGCCAGTAGTACCCCTCAGAGGACGGGGGCTTTCTTT.